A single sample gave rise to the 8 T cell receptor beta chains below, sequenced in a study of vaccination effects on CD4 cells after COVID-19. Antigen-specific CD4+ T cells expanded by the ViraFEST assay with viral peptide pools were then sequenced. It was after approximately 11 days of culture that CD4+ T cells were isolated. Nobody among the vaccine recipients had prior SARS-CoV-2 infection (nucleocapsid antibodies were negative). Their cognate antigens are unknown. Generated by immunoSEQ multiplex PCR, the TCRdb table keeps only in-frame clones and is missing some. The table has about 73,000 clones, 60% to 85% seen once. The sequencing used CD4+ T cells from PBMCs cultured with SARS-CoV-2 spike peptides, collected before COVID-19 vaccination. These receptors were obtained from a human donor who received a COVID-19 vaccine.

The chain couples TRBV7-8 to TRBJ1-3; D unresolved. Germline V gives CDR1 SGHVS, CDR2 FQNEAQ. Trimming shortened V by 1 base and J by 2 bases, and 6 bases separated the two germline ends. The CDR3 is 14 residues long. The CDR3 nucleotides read TGTGCCAGCAGCTTAGTCAGAACTGGAAACACCATATATTTT. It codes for CASSLVRTGNTIYF.

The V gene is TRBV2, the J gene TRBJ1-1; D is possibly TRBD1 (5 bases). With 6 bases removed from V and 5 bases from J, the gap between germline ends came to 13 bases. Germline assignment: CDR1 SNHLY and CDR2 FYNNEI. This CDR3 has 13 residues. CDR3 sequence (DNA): TGTGCCAGCAGCAGGGACCTCAATACTGAAGCTTTCTTT. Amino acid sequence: CASSRDLNTEAFF.

CDR3 nucleotide sequence: TGTGCCAGCAGTTCCGGGATCCAAGAGACCCAGTACTTC. The encoded protein is CASSSGIQETQYF. V and J are TRBV2 and TRBJ2-5; D perhaps matches TRBD2 (5 bases). CDR1 and CDR2 from the germline V gene are SNHLY and FYNNEI. The V and J ends lost 5 bases and 1 base respectively, with 8 bases between them. The CDR3 has 13 amino acids.

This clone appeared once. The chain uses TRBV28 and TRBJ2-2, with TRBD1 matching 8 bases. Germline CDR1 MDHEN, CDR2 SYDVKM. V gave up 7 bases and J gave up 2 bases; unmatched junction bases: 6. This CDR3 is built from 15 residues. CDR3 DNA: TGTGCCAGCACCGACAGGGGCCTTAACACCGGGGAGCTGTTTTTT. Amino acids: CASTDRGLNTGELFF. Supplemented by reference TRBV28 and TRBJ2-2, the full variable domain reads DVKVTQSSRYLVKRTGEKVFLECVQDMDHENMFWYRQDPGLGLRLIYFSYDVKMKEKGDIPEGYSVSREKKERFSLILESASTNQTSMYLCASTDRGLNTGELFFGEGSRLTVL.

The DNA of the CDR3 is TGTGCCAGCAGTGAAGGTAGAGGACGGAGCTCCTACGAGCAGTACGTC. The encoded protein is CASSEGRGRSSYEQYV. V is TRBV6-1 and J is TRBJ2-7; no firm D call. This CDR3 region has 16 residues. Between the trimmed V and J ends, which lost 1 base and 0 bases, there was a span of 13 bases. Germline CDR1 reads MNHNS; CDR2 reads SASEGT.

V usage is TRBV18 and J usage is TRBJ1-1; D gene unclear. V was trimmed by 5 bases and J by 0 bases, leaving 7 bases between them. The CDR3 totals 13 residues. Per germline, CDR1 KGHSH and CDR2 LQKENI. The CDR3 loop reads CASSATVNTEAFF. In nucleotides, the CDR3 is TGTGCCAGCTCAGCGACGGTGAACACTGAAGCTTTCTTT.

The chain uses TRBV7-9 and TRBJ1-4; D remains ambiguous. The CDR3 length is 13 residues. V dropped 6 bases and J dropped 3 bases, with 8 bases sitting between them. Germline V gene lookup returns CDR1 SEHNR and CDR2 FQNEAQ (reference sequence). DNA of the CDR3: TGTGCCAGCAGGGGGTCGCCTAATGAAAAACTGTTTTTT. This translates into CASRGSPNEKLFF.

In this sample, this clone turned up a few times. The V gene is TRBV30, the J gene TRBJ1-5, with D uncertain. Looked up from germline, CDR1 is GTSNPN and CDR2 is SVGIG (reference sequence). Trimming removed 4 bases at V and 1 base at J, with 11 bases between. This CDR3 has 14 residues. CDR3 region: CAWTGGRSNQPQHF. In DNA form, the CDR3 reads TGTGCCTGGACCGGCGGAAGGAGCAATCAGCCCCAGCATTTT.